The 27 T cell receptor beta chains given below trace back to one sample, sequenced in a study of T cells after somatic rescue of genetic block. The method was immunoSEQ multiplex PCR; TCRdb's version includes in-frame clones alone and lacks a portion of them. Among 9,500 to 15,000 clones, more than 65% were seen once, and the ten largest hold about 20%. Sequencing was performed on peripheral blood mononuclear cells (PBMCs). All receptors come from a boy younger than 18.

The chain employs TRBV28 and TRBJ2-7; tentative D call: TRBD2 (5 bases). This CDR3 region has 13 residues. Trimming took 2 bases from V and 9 from J, leaving 14 bases between them. Germline CDR1 MDHEN, CDR2 SYDVKM. The CDR3 coding sequence is TGTGCCAGCAGTTTAAGGTCGAGGGCAGCGCAGTACTTC. It translates to CASSLRSRAAQYF. Looking up the rest from reference TRBV28 and TRBJ2-7 gives the full variable domain: DVKVTQSSRYLVKRTGEKVFLECVQDMDHENMFWYRQDPGLGLRLIYFSYDVKMKEKGDIPEGYSVSREKKERFSLILESASTNQTSMYLCASSLRSRAAQYFGPGTRLTVT.

This rearrangement joins TRBV5-1 to TRBJ2-6, with D perhaps matching TRBD2 (5 bases). The CDR3 has 16 residues. V lost 0 bases and J lost 2, with 9 bases in between. Germline loops: CDR1 SGHRS, CDR2 YFSETQ. Here the CDR3 reads CASSLAWEPGANVLTF. The CDR3 coding sequence is TGCGCCAGCAGCTTGGCCTGGGAGCCTGGGGCCAACGTCCTGACTTTC.

CDR3 loop: CASSLPRWDRPFTGELFF. DNA of the CDR3: TGTGCCAGCAGTTTACCGAGATGGGACAGGCCTTTCACCGGGGAGCTGTTTTTT. The chain recombines TRBV28 with TRBJ2-2; 8 positions agree with TRBD1. CDR3 length equals 18 residues. CDR1 and CDR2 (germline): MDHEN, SYDVKM. The V gene end was trimmed by 2 bases and the J gene end by 4 bases; junction bases not matched to a gene: 12.

This clone was picked up one time. The chain employs TRBV27 and TRBJ2-5; D may be TRBD1 or TRBD2 (6 bases each). This CDR3 has 13 amino acids. CDR1 MNHEY and CDR2 SMNVEV come from the germline V gene (reference sequence). The V gene lost 6 bases and the J gene lost 5 bases, with 13 bases spanning the gap. The CDR3: CASSRGRGETQYF. In nucleotides, the CDR3 is TGTGCCAGCAGCCGGGGGCGTGGGGAGACCCAGTACTTC.

V and J are TRBV4-1 and TRBJ2-1, with TRBD2 matching over 10 bases. There are 17 residues in the CDR3. V shed 0 bases, J shed 0 bases, and the junction held 2 bases outside the gene matches. The germline V gene has CDR1 MGHRA and CDR2 YSYEKL. The CDR3 loop is CASSQDTSGASYNEQFF. CDR3 DNA sequence: TGCGCCAGCAGCCAAGATACTAGCGGGGCCTCCTACAATGAGCAGTTCTTC.

V usage is TRBV30 and J usage is TRBJ2-1; possible D gene TRBD2, 6 bases. Per the germline V gene, CDR1 is GTSNPN and CDR2 is SVGIG (reference sequence). The CDR3 loop spans 15 amino acids. Trimming left V 0 bases short and J 1 base short, with 10 bases between. CDR3 DNA: TGTGCCTGGAGTGTACGCGGGAATTCCTACAATGAGCAGTTCTTC. It codes for CAWSVRGNSYNEQFF. Filled out from reference TRBV30 and TRBJ2-1, the complete variable domain reads SQTIHQWPATLVQPVGSPLSLECTVEGTSNPNLYWYRQAAGRGLQLLFYSVGIGQISSEVPQNLSASRPQDRQFILSSKKLLLSDSGFYLCAWSVRGNSYNEQFFGPGTRLTVL.

The rearrangement joins TRBV18 to TRBJ1-1; TRBD1 is a possible D gene (6 bases). This CDR3 spans 15 amino acids. Between the trimmed V and J ends, which lost 0 bases and 1 base, there was a span of 9 bases. Germline assignment: CDR1 KGHSH and CDR2 LQKENI. The CDR3 here is CASSPPRGPNTEAFF. The CDR3, as DNA: TGTGCCAGCTCACCACCCAGGGGCCCGAACACTGAAGCTTTCTTT.

Within the sample, this clone is medium-sized (0.01 to 0.1%). This chain connects TRBV5-8 to TRBJ2-4; D not resolved. Germline values: CDR1 SGHTS, CDR2 YDEGEE. The V and J ends lost 7 bases and 4 bases respectively, with 9 bases between them. The CDR3 covers 12 residues. The CDR3 coding sequence is TGTGCCAGCGGATTCTTTAAAAACATTCAGTACTTC. Protein: CASGFFKNIQYF.

Only a few counts were recorded for this clone. This chain links TRBV5-1 with TRBJ1-1; possibly TRBD1 for D (6 bases). The germline V and J ends were trimmed by 6 bases and 9 bases, with 15 bases remaining between them. CDR1 is SGHRS, CDR2 YFSETQ, per germline. The CDR3 totals 12 residues. The CDR3 DNA follows: TGCGCCAGCACAGAGGGGGGCAAGAAAGCTTTCTTT. This translates into CASTEGGKKAFF.

The chain is built from TRBV11-2 and TRBJ2-1; 12 bases map to TRBD2. The CDR3 spans 19 residues. Germline CDR1 reads SGHAT; CDR2 reads FQNNGV. V trimming: 0 bases; J trimming: 6 bases; junction bases outside the gene matches: 12. The CDR3 DNA is TGTGCCAGCAGCTTAGATCAGGCTAGCGGGAGGGCCGTTTGCAATGAGCAGTTCTTC. Translated, it gives CASSLDQASGRAVCNEQFF.

The V gene is TRBV30, the J gene TRBJ1-6; the match to TRBD1 covers 8 bases. The CDR3 is made up of 20 amino acids. V trimming: 3 bases; J trimming: 8 bases; junction bases outside the gene matches: 24. Germline lookup yields CDR1 GTSNPN and CDR2 SVGIG (reference sequence). CDR3 sequence (DNA): TGTGCCTGGAGCGCCCGAGGCTACGGACAGGGAAAGGGTATGGATTCACCCCTCCACTTT. This encodes CAWSARGYGQGKGMDSPLHF.

V and J are TRBV5-1 and TRBJ2-5; the match to TRBD1 covers 7 bases. The V gene end was trimmed by 3 bases and the J gene end by 4 bases; junction bases not matched to a gene: 6. This CDR3 has 14 residues. Germline loops: CDR1 SGHRS, CDR2 YFSETQ. In nucleotides, the CDR3 is TGCGCCAGCAGCTCGGGACAGTTGCGAGAGACCCAGTACTTC. Protein sequence: CASSSGQLRETQYF.

The chain carries TRBV28 and TRBJ1-4; D remains ambiguous. CDR1 and CDR2 from the germline V gene are MDHEN and SYDVKM. The V end was cut by 8 bases, the J end by 4 bases, with 14 bases between. This CDR3 is built from 14 residues. As DNA, the CDR3 is TGTGCCAGCGGGTTAGAGGGCTTTAATGAAAAACTGTTTTTT. This codes for CASGLEGFNEKLFF. Using reference TRBV28 and TRBJ1-4 for the parts outside the CDR3, the full variable domain is DVKVTQSSRYLVKRTGEKVFLECVQDMDHENMFWYRQDPGLGLRLIYFSYDVKMKEKGDIPEGYSVSREKKERFSLILESASTNQTSMYLCASGLEGFNEKLFFGSGTQLSVL.

The chain combines TRBV30 with TRBJ1-2, with 8 bases lining up with TRBD1. The germline CDR1 and CDR2 sequences are GTSNPN and SVGIG (reference sequence). This CDR3 is 14 amino acids long. Trimming took 1 base from V and 4 from J; bases not matched to a gene: 5. The CDR3 coding sequence is TGTGCCTGGAGTGGCACAGGGGGTGGCTATGGCTACACCTTC. It encodes CAWSGTGGGYGYTF.

The chain uses TRBV7-6 and TRBJ2-1, with TRBD2 matching over 11 bases. V lost 4 bases to trimming and J lost 2 bases; unmatched junction nucleotides: 7. Per germline, CDR1 SGHVS and CDR2 FNYEAQ. CDR3 length: 17 residues. The CDR3, as DNA: TGTGCCAGCAGCTCGATACTAGCGGGGGTCCCCTACAATGAGCAGTTCTTC. As protein: CASSSILAGVPYNEQFF.

This chain uses TRBV4-1 with TRBJ2-1; 9 bases line up with TRBD2. The germline gives CDR1 MGHRA, CDR2 YSYEKL. The CDR3 is made up of 16 amino acids. Trimming removed 5 bases from V and 4 bases from J; junction bases left unmatched: 9. As DNA, the CDR3 is TGCGCCAGCAGCTTTCTGACTAGCGGTTTATACAATGAGCAGTTCTTC. Its translation is CASSFLTSGLYNEQFF.

J is TRBJ2-3 and V is TRBV2, with D possibly matching TRBD1 (6 bases). Germline V lookup: CDR1 SNHLY, CDR2 FYNNEI. This CDR3 has 13 amino acids. V was clipped by 2 bases and J by 3 bases, with 6 bases between them. The CDR3 sequence is CASSERGTDTQYF. CDR3 DNA: TGTGCCAGCAGTGAAAGGGGGACAGATACGCAGTATTTT.

By share of the sample, this clone is large. The V call is TRBV19, the J call TRBJ1-4; 8 positions match TRBD1. Per the germline V gene, CDR1 is LNHDA and CDR2 is SQIVND (reference sequence). The J segment lost 4 bases and the V segment lost 3 bases, leaving 1 base of the junction unmatched. The CDR3 runs to 14 residues. CDR3 in amino acids: CASSIRGLNEKLFF. Written as DNA, the CDR3 is TGTGCCAGTAGTATCAGGGGGCTTAATGAAAAACTGTTTTTT.

The rearrangement links TRBV4-1 to TRBJ2-1; the match to TRBD1 covers 11 bases. Unmatched junction bases numbered 10, after V lost 5 bases and J lost 4 bases. Per the germline V gene, CDR1 is MGHRA and CDR2 is YSYEKL. The CDR3 is 17 amino acids. This CDR3 reads CASSSQGTGGIYNEQFF. Here the CDR3 DNA reads TGCGCCAGCAGCTCTCAGGGGACAGGGGGGATATACAATGAGCAGTTCTTC.

This chain uses TRBV4-1 with TRBJ1-3; D perhaps matches TRBD1 (5 bases). Germline V gives CDR1 MGHRA, CDR2 YSYEKL. The CDR3 runs 16 residues. Trimming left V 0 bases short and J 5 bases short, with 14 bases between. CDR3 nucleotides: TGCGCCAGCAGCCAAGATCACCGGGGGATCCGAAACACCATATATTTT. This gives the protein CASSQDHRGIRNTIYF.

This clone was seen more than once but under ten times. The chain recombines TRBV5-1 with TRBJ2-1, with D possibly being TRBD2 (6 bases). This CDR3 is built from 13 residues. Germline lookup yields CDR1 SGHRS and CDR2 YFSETQ. Trimming took off 2 bases at V and 4 bases at J, with 7 bases between the two ends. This chain's CDR3 is CASSFGGYNEQFF. In DNA, the CDR3 is TGCGCCAGCAGCTTCGGGGGATACAATGAGCAGTTCTTC.

The CDR3 bases are TGTGCCAGCAGTTACAGCTACAGGTTCTCTGGAAACACCATATATTTT. Translation gives CASSYSYRFSGNTIYF. This chain connects TRBV6-5 to TRBJ1-3, with D tentatively TRBD1 (5 bases). This CDR3 region has 16 residues. V was cut by 2 bases and J by 0 bases, with 11 bases left in between. Looked up from germline, CDR1 is MNHEY and CDR2 is SVGAGI.

This sequence joins TRBV19 and TRBJ2-5; possible D gene TRBD1, 6 bases. The J call may be mistaken, given a closer DNA end match to TRBJ2-7. CDR3 size: 14 residues. Germline CDR1 and CDR2: LNHDA and SQIVND (reference sequence). The CDR3 nucleotides are TGTGCCAGTAGTATGGGGCAGGGGAGCTACGAGCAGTACTTC. This sequence encodes CASSMGQGSYEQYF.

V gene TRBV4-1 combines with J gene TRBJ2-2; tentatively, D is TRBD1 (5 bases). Germline V gene data show CDR1 as MGHRA and CDR2 as YSYEKL. The V gene lost 4 bases and the J gene lost 2 bases, with 14 bases spanning the gap. This CDR3 is 16 amino acids long. CDR3: CASSPLGLINTGELFF. In DNA, the CDR3 is TGCGCCAGCAGCCCCCTGGGGCTCATAAACACCGGGGAGCTGTTTTTT.

The V call is TRBV11-3, the J call TRBJ2-7; D not resolved. The CDR3 extends over 14 amino acids. The germline V and J ends were trimmed by 0 bases and 12 bases, with 18 bases remaining between them. From germline, CDR1 is SGHNT and CDR2 YENEEA. The CDR3 spells CASSLDLRLALRYF. The CDR3 DNA reads as TGTGCCAGCAGCTTAGATCTAAGATTGGCATTAAGGTACTTC.

The gene calls are TRBV5-1 and TRBJ2-7, with D possibly matching TRBD2 (5 bases). The CDR3 loop spans 14 amino acids. CDR1 is SGHRS and CDR2 is YFSETQ in the germline V gene. The V gene lost 4 bases and the J gene lost 4 bases, with 15 bases spanning the gap. The CDR3 DNA sequence: TGCGCCAGCAGCCCCGTGACCGGGGAATACGAGCAGTACTTC. Its translation: CASSPVTGEYEQYF.

The chain uses TRBV27 and TRBJ2-5; D may be TRBD1 (7 bases). V was trimmed by 6 bases and J by 13 bases, leaving 15 bases between them. There are 11 residues in the CDR3. CDR1 and CDR2 (germline): MNHEY, SMNVEV (reference sequence). In DNA, the CDR3 is TGTGCCAGCAGGCGGGGACAGCTGGTGTACTTC. This sequence encodes CASRRGQLVYF.